These T cell receptor beta chains were read from a single sample in a study of siplizumab effects on memory and regulatory T cells. Assay: immunoSEQ multiplex PCR; the TCRdb copy retains only in-frame clones and omits some. The sample lists more than 45,000 clones, nearly 98% seen once, with 0.64% in the top ten. The material sequenced was naive CD4+ T cells sorted from blood. These TCRs come from a human donor in good health. Both conserved end residues are part of each CDR3. The D gene is left open where the match is weak. Clone size is given for some rows only: seen once, a few or many times, or a class if the clone is expanded.

TRBV15	NA	NA	TRBJ1-5	CATSRDYNQPQHF	TGTGCCACCAGCAGAGATTATAATCAGCCCCAGCATTTT
TRBV4-1	NA	TRBD2	TRBJ2-7	CASSQLGLAGDEQYF	TGCGCCAGCAGCCAGCTCGGACTAGCGGGGGACGAGCAGTACTTC
TRBV6-4	NA	NA	TRBJ2-2	CASSDLGTGELFF	TGTGCCAGCAGTGATTTAGGCACCGGGGAGCTGTTTTTT
TRBV5-1	NA	NA	TRBJ2-6	CASSLTVSGANVLTF	TGCGCCAGCAGCTTGACGGTCTCTGGGGCCAACGTCCTGACTTTC
TRBV7-3	NA	TRBD2	TRBJ2-3	CASSLQPGGTTDTQYF	TGTGCCAGCAGCTTGCAACCGGGAGGAACCACAGATACGCAGTATTTT
TRBV4-1	NA	NA	TRBJ1-4	CASSQDGRVKATNEKLFF	TGCGCCAGCAGCCAAGATGGCAGGGTGAAAGCAACTAATGAAAAACTGTTTTTT
TRBV28	once	TRBD2	TRBJ2-2	CATRGVGNTNTGELFF	TGTGCCACCCGGGGGGTGGGAAACACGAACACCGGGGAGCTGTTTTTT
TRBV11-3	NA	TRBD2	TRBJ2-2	CASSWSGTNTGELFF	TGTGCCAGCAGCTGGAGCGGGACGAACACCGGGGAGCTGTTTTTT
TRBV4-2	NA	TRBD2	TRBJ2-5	CASSQDKTSGETQYF	TGTGCCAGCAGCCAAGATAAAACTAGCGGAGAGACCCAGTACTTC
TRBV4-3	NA	NA	TRBJ1-4	CASSQEQLVNEKLFF	TGCGCCAGCAGCCAAGAACAGCTAGTTAATGAAAAACTGTTTTTT
TRBV25-1	NA	NA	TRBJ2-5	CASRSAGQETQYF	TGTGCCAGTAGGTCTGCAGGGCAAGAGACCCAGTACTTC
TRBV28	NA	NA	TRBJ2-2	CAVGQGAGELFF	TGTGCCGTGGGGCAGGGCGCCGGGGAGCTGTTTTTT
TRBV5-1	NA	NA	TRBJ2-7	CASSLVGYEQYF	TGCGCCAGCAGCTTGGTTGGGTACGAGCAGTACTTC
TRBV7-6	NA	TRBD2	TRBJ2-2	CASSFALAGVTGELFF	TGTGCCAGCAGCTTTGCACTAGCGGGAGTTACGGGGGAGCTGTTTTTT
TRBV15	NA	TRBD2	TRBJ2-3	CATTPGLAAGTQYF	TGTGCCACCACCCCGGGACTAGCAGCGGGTACGCAGTATTTT
TRBV19	NA	TRBD1	TRBJ1-1	CASTNRGNTEAFF	TGTGCCAGTACCAACAGGGGGAACACTGAAGCTTTCTTT
TRBV6-5	NA	NA	TRBJ2-5	CASSRGSYNQETQYF	TGTGCCAGCAGCCGGGGCTCTTATAACCAAGAGACCCAGTACTTC
TRBV19	NA	TRBD2	TRBJ2-5	CASSRGGENIETQYF	TGTGCCAGTAGTCGGGGGGGCGAGAATATAGAGACCCAGTACTTC
TRBV18	NA	TRBD1	TRBJ1-1	CASSRRTGDEAFF	TGTGCCAGCTCAAGACGGACAGGGGATGAAGCTTTCTTT
TRBV7-6	NA	TRBD2	TRBJ2-5	CASSSLAGEETQYF	TGTGCCAGCAGCTCTCTAGCGGGAGAAGAGACCCAGTACTTC
TRBV6-6	NA	NA	TRBJ1-1	CASRRTDNTEAFF	TGTGCCAGCAGACGGACGGATAACACTGAAGCTTTCTTT
TRBV27	few	NA	TRBJ1-5	CASRPYQPQHF	TGTGCCAGCAGGCCTTATCAGCCCCAGCATTTT
TRBV27	NA	NA	TRBJ1-1	CASSSSANQMPAFF	TGTGCCAGCAGTTCATCAGCCAACCAAATGCCAGCTTTCTTT
TRBV27	NA	NA	TRBJ2-1	CASSLFGFYNEQFF	TGTGCCAGCAGTTTATTTGGGTTCTACAATGAGCAGTTCTTC